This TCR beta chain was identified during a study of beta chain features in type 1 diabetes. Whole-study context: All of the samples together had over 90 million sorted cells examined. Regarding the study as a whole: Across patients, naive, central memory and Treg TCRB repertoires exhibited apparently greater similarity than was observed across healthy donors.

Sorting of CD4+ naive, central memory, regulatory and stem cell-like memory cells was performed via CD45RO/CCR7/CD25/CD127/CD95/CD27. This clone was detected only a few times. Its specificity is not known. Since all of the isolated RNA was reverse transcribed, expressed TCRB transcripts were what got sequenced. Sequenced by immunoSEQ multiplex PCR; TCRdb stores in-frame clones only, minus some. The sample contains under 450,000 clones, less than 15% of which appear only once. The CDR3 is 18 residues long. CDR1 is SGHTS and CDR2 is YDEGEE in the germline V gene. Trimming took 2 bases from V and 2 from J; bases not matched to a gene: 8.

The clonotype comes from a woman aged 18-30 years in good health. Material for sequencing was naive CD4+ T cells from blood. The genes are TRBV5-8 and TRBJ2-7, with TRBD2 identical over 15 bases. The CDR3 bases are TGTGCCAGCAGCTTTTCCGGGACTAGCGGGAGGACTACCTACGAGCAGTACTTC. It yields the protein CASSFSGTSGRTTYEQYF. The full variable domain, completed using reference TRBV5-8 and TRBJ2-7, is EAGVTQSPTHLIKTRGQQATLRCSPISGHTSVYWYQQALGLGLQFLLWYDEGEERNRGNFPPRFSGRQFPNYSSELNVNALELEDSALYLCASSFSGTSGRTTYEQYFGPGTRLTVT.